Listed here are 17 T cell receptor beta chains from one sample, sequenced in a study of T cells after yellow fever vaccination. TCRdb redid the calling of the 5' RACE reads with MiXCR, one entry per CDR3 protein. The data show roughly 180,000 distinct CDR3 sequences, with roughly 6.2% seen just once and under 3% held by the top ten. The sequenced sample was CD4+ T cells sorted from PBMCs, obtained on the day of the first yellow fever vaccination. Receptors were obtained from a man in his late teens or twenties who received the YFV17D yellow fever vaccine.

The chain is built from TRBV19 and TRBJ2-1; no clear D. CDR3 length equals 14 residues. Germline values: CDR1 LNHDA, CDR2 SQIVND (reference sequence). Between the trimmed V and J ends, which lost 1 base and 4 bases, there was a span of 8 bases. The DNA for the CDR3 is TGTGCCAGTAGTATAGGTGGGGATTACAATGAGCAGTTCTTC. Encoded protein: CASSIGGDYNEQFF.

This clonotype came up a few times. The V call is TRBV9, the J call TRBJ1-6; D might be TRBD1 (5 bases). There are 16 residues in the CDR3. V gave up 1 base and J gave up 5 bases, with 13 bases separating them. CDR1 and CDR2 from the germline V gene are SGDLS and YYNGEE. DNA for the CDR3: TGTGCCAGCAGCGTATCGGGGGGTGCGGATAATTCACCCCTCCACTTT. Its translation: CASSVSGGADNSPLHF.

Ten or more counts support this clonotype. The chain employs TRBV27 and TRBJ2-7; D gene uncertain. This CDR3 has 13 residues. V was shortened by 1 base and J by 0 bases, with 4 bases between the two germline ends. Per the germline V gene, CDR1 is MNHEY and CDR2 is SMNVEV (reference sequence). CDR3 residues: CASSLYSSYEQYF. CDR3 DNA sequence: TGTGCCAGCAGTTTATATAGCTCCTACGAGCAGTACTTC.

This clonotype was detected ten times or more. The rearrangement links TRBV5-5 to TRBJ1-1, with D hard to call. Trimming left V 6 bases short and J 5 bases short, with 14 bases between. This CDR3 has 13 amino acids. The germline V gene encodes CDR1 SGHKS and CDR2 YYEKEE (reference sequence). The CDR3 here is CASNWGGRTEAFF. DNA for the CDR3: TGTGCCAGCAACTGGGGAGGCAGGACTGAAGCTTTCTTT. The full variable domain, rest sourced from reference TRBV5-5 and TRBJ1-1, is DAGVTQSPTHLIKTRGQQVTLRCSPISGHKSVSWYQQVLGQGPQFIFQYYEKEERGRGNFPDRFSARQFPNYSSELNVNALLLGDSALYLCASNWGGRTEAFFGQGTRLTVV.

This clonotype came up a few times. J is TRBJ1-2 and V is TRBV4-2; perhaps TRBD1 as D (6 bases). The CDR3 has 15 amino acids. With 4 bases removed from V and 10 bases from J, the gap between germline ends came to 22 bases. In germline, CDR1 is LGHNA, CDR2 YNFKEQ. CDR3 sequence reads: CASSRRTRDTMPYTF. The CDR3 DNA reads TGTGCCAGCAGCCGGAGAACACGGGACACCATGCCCTACACCTTC.

This clonotype showed up many times. The chain is built from TRBV6-1 and TRBJ2-7; maybe TRBD1 (6 bases). The CDR3 totals 14 residues. Germline CDR1 is MNHNS and CDR2 is SASEGT. Trimming pared 3 bases from V and 2 bases from J, leaving 11 bases between. Here the CDR3 reads CASSERQEAYEQYF. For the CDR3, the DNA is TGTGCCAGCAGTGAGAGACAGGAGGCCTACGAGCAGTACTTC.

This clonotype was observed a handful of times. The genes are TRBV20-1 and TRBJ1-5; the D is unclear. The CDR3 covers 15 residues. Looked up from germline, CDR1 is DFQATT and CDR2 is SNEGSKA (reference sequence). V lost 0 bases to trimming and J lost 4 bases, with 13 bases between them. The CDR3 sequence is CSARDRVLGNQPQHF. The DNA of the CDR3 is TGCAGTGCTAGAGATCGGGTATTGGGTAATCAGCCCCAGCATTTT.

The genes are TRBV2 and TRBJ2-1; D gene unclear. V lost 10 bases, J lost 6 bases, and 10 bases lay in between. Germline V lookup: CDR1 SNHLY, CDR2 FYNNEI. The CDR3 runs 11 residues. The CDR3 coding sequence is TGTGCCATCCCAGTCGGCAATGAGCAGTTCTTC. Encoded protein: CAIPVGNEQFF.

This clonotype was seen many times. The V and J genes are TRBV2 and TRBJ1-5; 9 positions match TRBD1. J gave up 5 bases and V 5 bases, and 4 bases lay outside the gene matches. CDR1 and CDR2 from the germline V gene are SNHLY and FYNNEI. The CDR3 totals 14 residues. The CDR3 region is CASSRGQGHQPQHF. The CDR3 bases are TGTGCCAGCAGTCGGGGACAGGGACATCAGCCCCAGCATTTT.

The rearrangement links TRBV5-1 to TRBJ1-2; no clear D gene. The CDR3 length is 12 residues. Germline lookup yields CDR1 SGHRS and CDR2 YFSETQ. The ends were cut back, 4 bases at V and 4 bases at J, with 8 bases in the middle. The CDR3 DNA is TGCGCCAGCAGCCTTAGAGTCTATGGCTACACCTTC. Encoded protein: CASSLRVYGYTF.

This clonotype showed up many times. The chain carries TRBV2 and TRBJ1-1, with D uncertain. V was pared by 6 bases and J by 1 base, with 3 bases between. CDR1 is SNHLY and CDR2 is FYNNEI in the germline V gene. The CDR3 consists of 11 residues. DNA for the CDR3: TGTGCCAGCAGGGAGAACACTGAAGCTTTCTTT. This sequence encodes CASRENTEAFF.

The V gene is TRBV7-8, the J gene TRBJ2-3; D possibly corresponds to TRBD2 (5 bases). V lost 2 bases and J 3 bases, leaving 9 bases between the germline ends. The CDR3 is made up of 14 amino acids. CDR1 SGHVS and CDR2 FQNEAQ come from the germline V gene. CDR3 amino acids: CASSLTSYTDTQYF. The CDR3 nucleotides are TGTGCCAGCAGCTTAACTAGTTATACAGATACGCAGTATTTT.

The sample holds a few counts of this clonotype. This chain joins TRBV24-1 and TRBJ1-1, with 7 bases lining up with TRBD1. The trim removed 4 bases at V and 4 bases at J, leaving 5 bases unmatched. This CDR3 is built from 14 residues. Germline V lookup: CDR1 KGHDR, CDR2 SFDVKD. DNA for the CDR3: TGTGCCACCAGTGACTCAGGGGGGAGCACTGAAGCTTTCTTT. Its protein product is CATSDSGGSTEAFF.

Of note for this clonotype: This may be a read error, as it is one base from a much larger clone. The chain recombines TRBV28 with TRBJ2-1, with D tentatively TRBD1 or TRBD2 (5 bases each). The closer fit of TRBJ2-7 to the DNA end suggests the J call may be wrong. This CDR3 contains 17 residues. Per the germline V gene, CDR1 is MDHEN and CDR2 is SYDVKM. The CDR3 DNA is TGTGCCAGCAGTTTATTGGTCGGGGCCCGCTCCTACAATGAGCAGTACTTC. This sequence encodes CASSLLVGARSYNEQYF.

This clonotype was counted many times. The V and J genes are TRBV7-2 and TRBJ1-5; D is perhaps TRBD1 (6 bases). Deletions cut 2 bases from V and 0 bases from J, with 8 bases between. CDR1 and CDR2 from the germline V gene are SGHTA and FQGNSA. This CDR3 comprises 15 residues. Written as DNA, the CDR3 is TGTGCCAGCAGCTTAAGGGGGTATAGCAATCAGCCCCAGCATTTT. This encodes CASSLRGYSNQPQHF. The whole variable domain, remainder taken from reference TRBV7-2 and TRBJ1-5, is GAGVSQSPSNKVTEKGKDVELRCDPISGHTALYWYRQSLGQGLEFLIYFQGNSAPDKSGLPSDRFSAERTGGSVSTLTIQRTQQEDSAVYLCASSLRGYSNQPQHFGDGTRLSIL.

As regards this clonotype: This may come from a read error, since a much larger clone is one base off. The chain links TRBV11-2 to TRBJ2-5; a weak D match, TRBD1 (5 bases). Germline assignment: CDR1 SGHAT and CDR2 FQNNGV. CDR3 length: 17 residues. V was shortened by 4 bases and J by 0 bases, with 18 bases between the two germline ends. The CDR3 DNA sequence: TGTGCCAGCAGCTCCATCCTTGGGGCGCAGAACCAAGAGACCCAGTACTTC. Amino acids: CASSSILGAQNQETQYF. Variable domain in full (rest from reference TRBV11-2 and TRBJ2-5): EAGVAQSPRYKIIEKRQSVAFWCNPISGHATLYWYQQILGQGPKLLIQFQNNGVVDDSQLPKDRFSAERLKGVDSTLKIQPAKLEDSAVYLCASSSILGAQNQETQYFGPGTRLLVL.

Ten or more counts support this clonotype. The chain recombines TRBV20-1 with TRBJ2-1; 8 bases align to TRBD2. CDR1 and CDR2 from the germline V gene are DFQATT and SNEGSKA (reference sequence). V dropped 1 base and J dropped 8; count of bases not matched to a gene: 1. This CDR3 spans 12 amino acids. CDR3 bases: TGCAGTGCTAGAGTCGGGGGGGATGAGCAGTTCTTC. This gives the protein CSARVGGDEQFF.